This TCR beta chain was retrieved from a study of cytomegalovirus exposure and HLA in healthy donors. Primers: 60 Vbeta forward and 13 Jbeta reverse. Sequenced by immunoSEQ multiplex PCR; TCRdb stores in-frame clones only, minus some. The profile covers about 91,000 clones, with roughly two thirds appearing a single time and 1.2% taken by the ten largest. The CDR3 length is 13 residues. V shed 6 bases and J 3 bases; nucleotides not matched to a gene: 4. Germline V gene data show CDR1 as SGHTA and CDR2 as FQGNSA. This clone was counted a single time. Input material: PBMCs. The rearrangement joins TRBV7-2 to TRBJ2-7; 8 bases agree with TRBD2. This clonotype was sampled from a female donor in good health and CMV-seronegative. The CDR3 DNA follows: TGTGCCAGCAGGAGCGGGAGTCTCTACGAGCAGTACTTC. Its translation is CASRSGSLYEQYF.